The present T cell receptor beta chain was sequenced within a study of T cell responses to AZD1222 COVID-19 vaccine. The study's findings and limits: Researchers took repertoire samples only after the peak T cell response had come.

Comment on this clone: No antigen is known for it.

Generated by immunoSEQ multiplex PCR, the TCRdb table keeps only in-frame clones and is missing some. The sample has 140,000 to 150,000 clones; approximately 85% are singletons. CDR1 SGHAT and CDR2 FQNNGV come from the germline V gene. Trimming stripped 3 bases from V and 10 bases from J, with 9 bases between. The CDR3 extends over 11 amino acids. This sequence joins TRBV11-2 and TRBJ1-1, with D possibly being TRBD1 (5 bases). The receptor was derived from an adult in good health. Source: peripheral blood, taken on day 0 of MenACWY control vaccination. The chain's CDR3 is CASSLGVVAFF. The CDR3, as DNA: TGTGCCAGCAGCTTGGGGGTCGTAGCTTTCTTT.